This T cell receptor beta chain was captured in a study of a mutant IDH1 vaccine in newly diagnosed glioma (dated by TCRdb to the early 2020s). Study-level background: Eight vaccinations were administered to patients in weeks 1, 3, 5, 7, 11, 15, 19 and 23, corresponding to visits V03 through V10. The roughly 34 treated patients were roughly 62% male and around 40% female, with a mean age of roughly 42 years. Vaccination was initiated 4-6 weeks after radiotherapy alone, or concurrently with temozolomide cycles in the chemotherapy-containing groups. Longitudinal TCRB deep sequencing was done for 25 treated patients, wherever samples were available for exploratory analyses. Before enrollment, patients had received standard therapy of radiotherapy alone, temozolomide alone, or radiochemotherapy with temozolomide; most received the combination. Peripheral blood was drawn at six visits: V03 (baseline), V05, V07, V10, V12 and V13.

From the germline V gene (reference sequence), CDR1 is LNHDA and CDR2 is SQIVND. V has 5 bases trimmed and J has 2 bases trimmed; junction bases matching no gene number 6. Spanning cysteine to phenylalanine, the CDR3 consists of 15 amino acids. Only CDR3 DNA remains: 45 bases, in frame from the first base. The method was the immunoSEQ multiplex PCR assay. Rearranged TCR beta chain sequences were amplified using the hsTCRB Kit according to the manufacturer's protocol. TCRB libraries were sequenced on an Illumina MiSeq. From the authors' description of their analysis: Demultiplexing, trimming and gene mapping were performed with the kit vendor's proprietary platform. The clones in this table, taken by TCRdb from immuneACCESS, are in-frame only. Not every clone is retained; where verified, under half of the shortfall comes from an unresolved V gene, and the cause of the rest is unknown. That table supplies the V and J calls and clone size; D and trimming were determined from the DNA. The sample table shows roughly 50,000 clones, and about three quarters are seen once. Approximately 8.2% of the sample goes to the ten largest clones.

This clone was seen a single time. Its antigen is still unknown. One base away there is no much larger clone; base qualities are not given. Taken with the paper, the label for time point translates to: week 23, last vaccination. A 20-mer mutant IDH1 peptide at 300 micrograms in Montanide made up each vaccine dose, which was injected subcutaneously together with topical imiquimod. Newly diagnosed WHO grade 3 or 4 IDH1-mutant astrocytomas showing loss of nuclear ATRX were present in the donors. The samples were drawn from NOA16, a multicentre, single-arm, open-label phase I trial in Germany that tested a mutant IDH1 peptide vaccine in humans for the first time. Genomic DNA for TCRB sequencing was extracted from EDTA blood using the DNeasy Blood and Tissue Kit. Beyond this particular receptor, the publication reports: According to the authors, sample limitations meant that analyses of patient blood samples could not be reproduced. Pseudoprogression seemed to be unrelated to changes in the top peripheral T cell clonotypes found by TCRB sequencing. PBMC samples for TCRB deep sequencing were selected based on availability. Across multiple MHC alleles, vaccine-induced immune responses were seen in around 93% of patients.

The specimen comprised PBMCs, sampled from a glioma patient whose treatment included an IDH1 peptide vaccine. This TCR was recovered from a middle-aged woman with glioma. Some clones in this sample may be carry-over from other donors' samples. The chain is assembled from TRBV19 and TRBJ1-3; the junction holds 7 bases that match TRBD1. The CDR3 region: CASSSYRGPGNTIYF. The nucleotide sequence reads TGTGCCAGTAGTTCCTACAGGGGCCCTGGAAACACCATATATTTT.